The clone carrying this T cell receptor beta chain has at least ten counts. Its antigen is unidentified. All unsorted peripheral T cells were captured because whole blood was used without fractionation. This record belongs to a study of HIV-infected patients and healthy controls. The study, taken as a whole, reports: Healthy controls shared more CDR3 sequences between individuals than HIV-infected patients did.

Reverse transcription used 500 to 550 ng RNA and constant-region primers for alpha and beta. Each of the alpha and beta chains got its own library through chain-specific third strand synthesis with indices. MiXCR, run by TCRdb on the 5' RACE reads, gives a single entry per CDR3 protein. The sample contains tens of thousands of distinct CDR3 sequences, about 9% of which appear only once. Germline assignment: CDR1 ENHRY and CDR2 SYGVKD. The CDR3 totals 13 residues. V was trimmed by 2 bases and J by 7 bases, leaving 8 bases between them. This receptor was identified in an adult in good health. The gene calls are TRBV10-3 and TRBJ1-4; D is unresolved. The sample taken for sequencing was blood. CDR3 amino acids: CAISEGSGEKLFF. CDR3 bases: TGTGCCATCAGTGAGGGTAGCGGTGAAAAACTGTTTTTT.